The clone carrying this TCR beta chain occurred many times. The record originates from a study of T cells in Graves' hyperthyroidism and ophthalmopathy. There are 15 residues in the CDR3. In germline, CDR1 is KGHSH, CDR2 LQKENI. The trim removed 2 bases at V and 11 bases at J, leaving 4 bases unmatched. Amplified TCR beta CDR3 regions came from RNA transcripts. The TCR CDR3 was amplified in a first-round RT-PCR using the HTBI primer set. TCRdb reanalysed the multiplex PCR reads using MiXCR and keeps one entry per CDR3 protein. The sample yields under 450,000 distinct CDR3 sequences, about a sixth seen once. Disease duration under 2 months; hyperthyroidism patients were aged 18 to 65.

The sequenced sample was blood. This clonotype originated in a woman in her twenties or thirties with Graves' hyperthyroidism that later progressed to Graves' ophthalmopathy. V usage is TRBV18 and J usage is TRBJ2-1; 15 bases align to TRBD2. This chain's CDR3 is CASSPGTSGRRKQFF. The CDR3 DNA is TGTGCCAGCTCACCAGGGACTAGCGGGAGGAGGAAGCAGTTCTTC.